What follows are 5 T cell receptor beta chains derived from one specimen sequenced in a study of beta chain features in type 1 diabetes. All of the isolated RNA was reverse transcribed, so expressed TCRB transcripts were sequenced. TCRdb's copy holds only in-frame clones and misses some; the assay was immunoSEQ multiplex PCR. The sample has more than 20,000 clones, approximately 74% seen once; the top ten hold approximately 2.3%. Sequenced: Tregs from blood. The receptors were sampled from a woman in her forties in good health.

J is TRBJ2-5 and V is TRBV7-6; D perhaps matches TRBD1 (6 bases). Germline loops: CDR1 SGHVS, CDR2 FNYEAQ. The CDR3 runs 14 residues. V was shortened by 5 bases and J by 0 bases, with 10 bases between the two germline ends. Here the CDR3 reads CASSTRTDQETQYF. The CDR3 DNA reads as TGTGCCAGCAGCACCCGGACAGACCAAGAGACCCAGTACTTC. The full variable domain, in which reference TRBV7-6 and TRBJ2-5 provide the parts outside the CDR3, is GAGVSQSPRYKVTKRGQDVALRCDPISGHVSLYWYRQALGQGPEFLTYFNYEAQQDKSGLPNDRFSAERPEGSISTLTIQRTEQRDSAMYRCASSTRTDQETQYFGPGTRLLVL.

This rearrangement joins TRBV7-9 to TRBJ2-1, with 8 positions matching TRBD2. V dropped 2 bases and J dropped 2; count of bases not matched to a gene: 8. The CDR3 consists of 17 residues. Germline V gives CDR1 SEHNR, CDR2 FQNEAQ (reference sequence). The DNA for the CDR3 is TGTGCCAGCAGCTTAAGATTCCGGGGGGGGGCCTACAATGAGCAGTTCTTC. Its translation is CASSLRFRGGAYNEQFF.

This clone was seen a handful of times. The genes are TRBV27 and TRBJ1-2, with TRBD1 matching 9 bases. With V trimmed by 5 bases and J by 3 bases, 4 bases remained unmatched. This CDR3 spans 14 amino acids. Germline V gives CDR1 MNHEY, CDR2 SMNVEV (reference sequence). In DNA form, the CDR3 reads TGTGCCAGCAGTCCCGGGACAGGGTACTATGGCTACACCTTC. As protein: CASSPGTGYYGYTF.

This clone showed up just once. The V and J genes are TRBV10-2 and TRBJ2-7, with 9 bases matching TRBD1. The ends lost 8 bases at V and 2 bases at J; junction bases unmatched: 16. Germline-derived CDR1 and CDR2 are WSHSY and SAAADI. CDR3 length: 17 residues. CDR3 DNA sequence: TGCGCCAGCCGCCGGGGGAGGACAGGGGCGTACCCCTACGAGCAGTACTTC. This encodes CASRRGRTGAYPYEQYF.

This clone has more than one count but fewer than ten. The V call is TRBV4-2, the J call TRBJ1-1; unclear D gene. The germline V gene encodes CDR1 LGHNA and CDR2 YNFKEQ. The ends were cut back, 5 bases at V and 1 base at J, with 11 bases in the middle. This CDR3 region has 14 residues. In nucleotides, the CDR3 is TGTGCCAGCAGCTTAGCGGACCGGAACACTGAAGCTTTCTTT. This encodes CASSLADRNTEAFF.